A single sample gave rise to the 18 T cell receptor beta chains below, sequenced in a study of cytomegalovirus exposure and HLA in healthy donors (dated by TCRdb to 2016 to 2017). The library was prepared using the immunoSEQ multiplex PCR assay. For the multiplex PCR, a mixture combining 60 forward primers for TCR Vbeta segments and 13 reverse primers for TCR Jbeta segments was used. TCRdb retrieved this table from immuneACCESS and kept in-frame rearrangements only. Not all clones are present; in checked studies, unresolved V genes account for under half, and no reason is known for the remainder. This sample lists 150,000 to 200,000 clones; around 78% were detected once. Roughly 1.6% of the sample goes to the ten largest clones. Sample: PBMCs. These TCRs come from a man aged 35-49 years in good health and CMV-seronegative.

The chain joins TRBV5-4 to TRBJ2-5; 12 bases fit TRBD2. Germline V gene data show CDR1 as SGHNT and CDR2 as YYREEE (reference sequence). The V gene end was trimmed by 0 bases and the J gene end by 3 bases; junction bases not matched to a gene: 9. There are 18 residues in the CDR3. The CDR3: CASSLGVLSSGREETQYF. DNA for the CDR3: TGTGCCAGCAGCTTGGGAGTCTTGTCTAGCGGGAGGGAAGAGACCCAGTACTTC.

This clone came up a few times. V and J are TRBV15 and TRBJ1-5, with 9 nucleotides matching TRBD1. The V gene end was trimmed by 1 base and the J gene end by 5 bases; junction bases not matched to a gene: 6. This CDR3 is 16 amino acids long. Germline V CDR1 and CDR2: LNHNV, YYDKDF (reference sequence). The CDR3 region is CATSRAPGQGDQPQHF. As DNA, the CDR3 is TGTGCCACCAGCAGAGCCCCGGGACAGGGTGATCAGCCCCAGCATTTT.

The V call is TRBV19, the J call TRBJ1-1; D is uncertain. CDR1 LNHDA and CDR2 SQIVND come from the germline V gene (reference sequence). Trimming cost V 2 bases and J 3 bases, with 4 bases left between them. CDR3 length: 12 amino acids. Here the CDR3 DNA reads TGTGCCAGTAGTATACCGGACACTGAAGCTTTCTTT. Its protein is CASSIPDTEAFF.

The chain combines TRBV19 with TRBJ2-3; 8 bases fit TRBD2. CDR1 LNHDA and CDR2 SQIVND come from the germline V gene (reference sequence). The ends lost 1 base at V and 4 bases at J; junction bases unmatched: 7. The CDR3 covers 16 residues. CDR3 DNA sequence: TGTGCCAGTAGTATAGGAAGGACTAGCAACGCAGATACGCAGTATTTT. Amino acids: CASSIGRTSNADTQYF.

The chain combines TRBV5-1 with TRBJ1-1; TRBD1 agrees at 10 bases. The CDR3 totals 17 residues. V shed 0 bases and J 1 base; nucleotides not matched to a gene: 6. Germline values: CDR1 SGHRS, CDR2 YFSETQ. The CDR3, as DNA: TGCGCCAGCAGCTTGGCCAGACAGGGGGCAGGGAACACTGAAGCTTTCTTT. The encoded protein is CASSLARQGAGNTEAFF.

The chain couples TRBV5-4 to TRBJ2-1; 8 bases line up with TRBD2. Germline V gives CDR1 SGHNT, CDR2 YYREEE (reference sequence). V shed 3 bases and J 8 bases; nucleotides not matched to a gene: 13. The CDR3 length is 16 residues. The CDR3 here is CASSSGVSGRGDEQFF. CDR3 DNA sequence: TGTGCCAGCAGCTCGGGCGTAAGCGGGAGAGGCGATGAGCAGTTCTTC.

Only a few counts were recorded for this clone. This chain links TRBV29-1 with TRBJ1-1; no firm D call. CDR1 and CDR2 (germline): SQVTM, ANQGSEA. CDR3 length: 14 residues. Trimming pared 6 bases from V and 1 base from J, leaving 15 bases between. CDR3 sequence (DNA): TGCAGCGTGAAGGACCGGGGTTCGAACACTGAAGCTTTCTTT. Translation gives CSVKDRGSNTEAFF.

V is TRBV7-3 and J is TRBJ2-2; D is ambiguous. This CDR3 has 13 residues. Germline V gene lookup returns CDR1 SGHTA and CDR2 FQGTGA. V was shortened by 5 bases and J by 5 bases, with 9 bases between the two germline ends. The CDR3 protein is CASSPQLTGELFF. The CDR3 region has the DNA TGTGCCAGCAGCCCGCAACTGACCGGGGAGCTGTTTTTT.

The chain recombines TRBV29-1 with TRBJ2-7, with TRBD2 matching over 8 bases. This CDR3 spans 12 amino acids. Germline V gene sequence: CDR1 SQVTM, CDR2 ANQGSEA. V was pared by 5 bases and J by 2 bases, with 2 bases of the junction left unmatched. This chain's CDR3 is CSVYSGTYEQYF. CDR3 in DNA: TGCAGCGTTTATAGCGGGACCTACGAGCAGTACTTC.

The chain recombines TRBV7-6 with TRBJ2-7; TRBD1 agrees at 9 bases. Germline lookup yields CDR1 SGHVS and CDR2 FNYEAQ. Trimming took 4 bases from V and 2 from J; bases not matched to a gene: 9. CDR3 size: 16 residues. CDR3 DNA: TGTGCCAGCAGCTCTTCTGGGACAGGGTTTACCTACGAGCAGTACTTC. It is translated as CASSSSGTGFTYEQYF.

The table lists this clone with a count of one. The chain joins TRBV4-1 to TRBJ2-2, with 7 nucleotides matching TRBD1. V lost 2 bases to trimming and J lost 3 bases; unmatched junction nucleotides: 6. The CDR3 consists of 16 residues. The germline gives CDR1 MGHRA, CDR2 YSYEKL. The CDR3 sequence: CASSQTQGTDTGELFF. As DNA, the CDR3 is TGCGCCAGCAGCCAAACACAGGGGACGGACACCGGGGAGCTGTTTTTT.

In this sample, this clone turned up once. The chain is built from TRBV19 and TRBJ2-7; D is possibly TRBD1 (5 bases). Between the trimmed V and J ends, which lost 1 base and 7 bases, there was a span of 14 bases. The CDR3 is made up of 14 amino acids. CDR1 and CDR2 (germline): LNHDA, SQIVND (reference sequence). The CDR3 loop reads CASSIAGSQGEQYF. DNA of the CDR3: TGTGCCAGTAGTATAGCAGGCTCTCAGGGAGAGCAGTACTTC.

This chain uses TRBV9 with TRBJ1-1; a weak D match, TRBD1 (5 bases). Deletions cut 6 bases from V and 6 bases from J, with 18 bases between. Germline V CDR1 and CDR2: SGDLS, YYNGEE. The CDR3 covers 14 residues. The CDR3 coding sequence is TGTGCCAGCACCCCGTTGGGGGGAAACGCTGAAGCTTTCTTT. Translating it yields CASTPLGGNAEAFF.

The DNA for the CDR3 is TGTGCCAGCAGTTCCCTTGTTAATTTAGACAGACCCCAAGAGACCCAGTACTTC. This translates into CASSSLVNLDRPQETQYF. This chain uses TRBV27 with TRBJ2-5; D is perhaps TRBD1 (5 bases). This CDR3 is built from 18 residues. V shed 4 bases and J shed 1 base, with 22 bases lying between them. The germline CDR1 and CDR2 sequences are MNHEY and SMNVEV (reference sequence).

J is TRBJ1-1 and V is TRBV6-5, with TRBD1 matching over 10 bases. The CDR3 has 13 amino acids. Germline V gives CDR1 MNHEY, CDR2 SVGAGI. V was pared by 4 bases and J by 11 bases, with 7 bases of the junction left unmatched. The CDR3 DNA reads TGTGCCAGCAGTTTTGGACAGGGGGGGATTGCTTTCTTT. Its translation: CASSFGQGGIAFF.

This clone was detected a few times. The chain couples TRBV11-3 to TRBJ2-3; 11 bases agree with TRBD2. Germline CDR1 SGHNT, CDR2 YENEEA. Germline trimming cut 5 bases from V and 2 bases from J; bases unmatched to any gene: 6. This CDR3 comprises 16 residues. The CDR3 coding sequence is TGTGCCAGCAGCGGAACTAGCGGGAGCCCCACAGATACGCAGTATTTT. Translated, it gives CASSGTSGSPTDTQYF.

The rearrangement links TRBV5-1 to TRBJ2-2; the match to TRBD2 covers 10 bases. This CDR3 contains 15 residues. Looked up from germline, CDR1 is SGHRS and CDR2 is YFSETQ. The V gene end was trimmed by 4 bases and the J gene end by 7 bases; junction bases not matched to a gene: 7. The CDR3 coding sequence is TGCGCCAGCAGCCCAGGGACTAGCGATATCGGGGAGCTGTTTTTT. It is translated as CASSPGTSDIGELFF.

This clone has only one observation. V and J are TRBV9 and TRBJ1-5, with TRBD1 matching 7 bases. This CDR3 has 15 residues. Losses at the gene ends were 4 bases for V and 2 bases for J; bases not matched to a gene: 6. Germline V gene lookup returns CDR1 SGDLS and CDR2 YYNGEE. The CDR3, as DNA: TGTGCCAGCAGCCCCCAGGGGGGAGGCAATCAGCCCCAGCATTTT. It codes for CASSPQGGGNQPQHF.